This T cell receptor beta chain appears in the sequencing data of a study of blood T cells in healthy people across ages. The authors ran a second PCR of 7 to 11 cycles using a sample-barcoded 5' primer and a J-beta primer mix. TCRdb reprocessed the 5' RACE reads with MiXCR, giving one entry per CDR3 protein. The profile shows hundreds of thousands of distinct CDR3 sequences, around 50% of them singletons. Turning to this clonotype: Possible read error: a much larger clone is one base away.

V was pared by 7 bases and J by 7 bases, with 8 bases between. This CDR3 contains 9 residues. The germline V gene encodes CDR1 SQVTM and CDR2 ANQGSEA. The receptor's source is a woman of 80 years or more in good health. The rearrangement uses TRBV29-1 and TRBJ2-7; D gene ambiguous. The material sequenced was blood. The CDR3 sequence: CSADNEQYF. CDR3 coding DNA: TGCAGCGCCGACAATGAGCAGTACTTC.